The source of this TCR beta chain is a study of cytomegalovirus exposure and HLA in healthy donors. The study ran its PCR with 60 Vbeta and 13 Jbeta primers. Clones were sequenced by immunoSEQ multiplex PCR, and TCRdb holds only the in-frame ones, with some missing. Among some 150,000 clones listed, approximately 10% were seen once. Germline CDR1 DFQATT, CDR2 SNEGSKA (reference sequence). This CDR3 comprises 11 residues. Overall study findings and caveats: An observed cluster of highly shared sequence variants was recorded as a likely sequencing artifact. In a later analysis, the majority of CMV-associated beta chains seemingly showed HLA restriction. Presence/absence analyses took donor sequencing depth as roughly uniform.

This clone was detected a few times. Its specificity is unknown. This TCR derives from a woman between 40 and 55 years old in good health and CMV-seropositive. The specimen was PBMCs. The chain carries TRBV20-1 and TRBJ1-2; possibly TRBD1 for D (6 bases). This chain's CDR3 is CGWTQGYGYTF. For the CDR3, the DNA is TGCGGGTGGACCCAGGGGTATGGCTACACCTTC.